These 24 T cell receptor beta chains came from one sample sequenced in a study of blood T cell repertoires in COVID-19. Generated by immunoSEQ multiplex PCR, the TCRdb table keeps only in-frame clones and is missing some. The data show approximately 100,000 clones, with about 85% seen just once and around 12% held by the top ten. The sample taken for sequencing was peripheral blood. Receptors were obtained from a human donor in a cohort sampled during active COVID-19.

The chain recombines TRBV4-3 with TRBJ1-1; 11 nucleotides match TRBD1. With V trimmed by 3 bases and J by 1 base, 4 bases remained unmatched. This CDR3 has 16 residues. Per germline, CDR1 LGHNA and CDR2 YSLEER. The CDR3 here is CASSQDRGRGNTEAFF. In DNA form, the CDR3 reads TGCGCCAGCAGCCAGGACAGGGGGCGAGGGAACACTGAAGCTTTCTTT.

At least ten counts were recorded for this clone. This chain joins TRBV5-6 and TRBJ2-7; TRBD2 is a possible D gene (5 bases). The CDR3 runs 12 residues. Germline V gives CDR1 SGHDT, CDR2 YYEEEE. The ends were cut back, 1 base at V and 9 bases at J, with 11 bases in the middle. The DNA for the CDR3 is TGTGCCAGCAGCTTGCCCCAAGAGGGGCAGTACTTC. Translation gives CASSLPQEGQYF.

CDR3 region: CASSTQAGANYGYTF. The CDR3 DNA follows: TGTGCCAGTAGTACCCAGGCGGGGGCTAACTATGGCTACACCTTC. The chain links TRBV19 to TRBJ1-2, with D possibly being TRBD1 (5 bases). CDR3 size: 15 residues. Trimming removed 4 bases at V and 0 bases at J, with 12 bases between. The germline CDR1 and CDR2 sequences are LNHDA and SQIVND (reference sequence).

This clone was seen a single time. The V and J genes are TRBV9 and TRBJ2-7, with 9 bases aligning to TRBD2. CDR1 is SGDLS, CDR2 YYNGEE, per germline. The CDR3 has 19 amino acids. J lost 7 bases, V lost 3 bases, and 23 bases had no gene match. The CDR3 bases are TGTGCCAGCAGCGAGAGGGCTAGCGGGACGTGGGGAGGGATCGTGGAGCAGTACTTC. Amino acid sequence: CASSERASGTWGGIVEQYF.

CDR3 sequence: CASSRTSGGTYNEQFF. The CDR3 region has the DNA TGTGCCAGCAGCCGAACTAGCGGGGGGACCTACAATGAGCAGTTCTTC. The chain is built from TRBV7-9 and TRBJ2-1, with 12 positions matching TRBD2. CDR1 SEHNR and CDR2 FQNEAQ come from the germline V gene (reference sequence). V lost 5 bases and J lost 2; bases outside the gene matches: 4. The length of the CDR3 is 16 residues.

The CDR3: CASSPSVAPQETQYF. The CDR3 DNA reads as TGCGCCAGCAGCCCGAGCGTGGCCCCTCAAGAGACCCAGTACTTC. The gene calls are TRBV5-1 and TRBJ2-5; no firm D call. The CDR3 covers 15 residues. Trimming left V 4 bases short and J 2 bases short, with 15 bases between. Germline V lookup: CDR1 SGHRS, CDR2 YFSETQ.

The chain has TRBV29-1 and TRBJ1-1; TRBD1 might be the D (6 bases). Germline CDR1 reads SQVTM; CDR2 reads ANQGSEA. Trimming pared 4 bases from V and 3 bases from J, leaving 15 bases between. The CDR3 consists of 14 residues. The CDR3 DNA reads TGCAGCGTTGGAAGAACAGGGCGGCACACTGAAGCTTTCTTT. It is translated as CSVGRTGRHTEAFF.

The rearrangement joins TRBV30 to TRBJ1-2; perhaps TRBD1 as D (6 bases). The CDR3 extends over 15 amino acids. Per germline, CDR1 GTSNPN and CDR2 SVGIG (reference sequence). V gave up 3 bases and J gave up 6 bases, with 20 bases separating them. The CDR3 bases are TGTGCCTGGAGCCGTTCTAGGGGGGGCGCGGATGGCTACACCTTC. This codes for CAWSRSRGGADGYTF.

This chain links TRBV14 with TRBJ1-2; 8 bases agree with TRBD1. Germline loops: CDR1 SGHDN, CDR2 FVKESK. Unmatched junction bases numbered 6, after V lost 4 bases and J lost 8 bases. The CDR3 length is 13 residues. For the CDR3, the DNA is TGTGCCAGCAGCCTGGACAGGGACGGCGGCTACACCTTC. Protein: CASSLDRDGGYTF. The full variable domain, with the rest looked up from reference TRBV14 and TRBJ1-2, is EAGVTQFPSHSVIEKGQTVTLRCDPISGHDNLYWYRRVMGKEIKFLLHFVKESKQDESGMPNNRFLAERTGGTYSTLKVQPAELEDSGVYFCASSLDRDGGYTFGSGTRLTVV.

This sequence joins TRBV12-3 or TRBV12-4 and TRBJ2-7; no clear D gene. V lost 1 base and J lost 4, with 8 bases in between. CDR3 size: 13 residues. CDR3 region: CASSLGLVYEQYF. The CDR3 DNA follows: TGTGCCAGCAGTTTAGGACTCGTTTACGAGCAGTACTTC.

The chain uses TRBV13 and TRBJ1-3, with 7 bases aligning to TRBD1. The germline CDR1 and CDR2 sequences are PRHDT and FYEKMQ (reference sequence). J was trimmed by 6 bases and V by 5 bases; bases with no gene match: 7. CDR3 length: 14 amino acids. The CDR3 here is CASSLDRSENTIYF. Written as DNA, the CDR3 is TGTGCCAGCAGCCTGGACAGGTCGGAAAACACCATATATTTT.

The chain uses TRBV7-6 and TRBJ2-1, with 10 bases aligning to TRBD2. Germline CDR1 is SGHVS and CDR2 is FNYEAQ. This CDR3 comprises 15 residues. The trim removed 4 bases at V and 5 bases at J, leaving 5 bases unmatched. Here the CDR3 reads CASSSGLAYDNEQFF. In DNA, the CDR3 is TGTGCCAGCAGCTCGGGACTAGCGTATGACAATGAGCAGTTCTTC.

The chain carries TRBV10-2 and TRBJ2-5, with 8 bases that match TRBD2. Losses at the gene ends were 7 bases for V and 5 bases for J; bases not matched to a gene: 6. There are 13 residues in the CDR3. From germline, CDR1 is WSHSY and CDR2 SAAADI. DNA of the CDR3: TGCGCCAGCAACGTAGCGGGATCGGAGACCCAGTACTTC. The encoded protein is CASNVAGSETQYF.

V gene TRBV6-6 combines with J gene TRBJ1-6, with TRBD1 as a possible D gene (5 bases). Germline-derived CDR1 and CDR2 are MNHNY and SVGAGI (reference sequence). V dropped 0 bases and J dropped 8 bases, with 8 bases sitting between them. The CDR3 is 14 amino acids. The CDR3 sequence: CASSYSGEDSPLHF. The CDR3 DNA sequence: TGTGCCAGCAGTTACTCAGGGGAGGATTCACCCCTCCACTTT.

The CDR3 sequence: CASSEEGGLGETQYF. In DNA, the CDR3 is TGTGCCAGCAGTGAAGAGGGGGGGCTAGGAGAGACCCAGTACTTC. The rearrangement uses TRBV2 and TRBJ2-5; D is perhaps TRBD2 (7 bases). There are 15 residues in the CDR3. Trimming left V 1 base short and J 4 bases short, with 13 bases between. Germline V CDR1 and CDR2: SNHLY, FYNNEI.

V usage is TRBV3-1 (or the pseudogene TRBV3-2) and J usage is TRBJ2-3; D uncertain. Germline CDR1 reads LGHDT; CDR2 reads YNNKEL (reference sequence). Trimming pared 4 bases from V and 5 bases from J, leaving 10 bases between. The CDR3 consists of 13 residues. The CDR3 sequence: CASSPMIKDTQYF. In DNA form, the CDR3 reads TGTGCCAGCAGCCCTATGATTAAAGATACGCAGTATTTT.

The chain links TRBV18 to TRBJ1-2, with 7 bases fitting TRBD1. With 2 bases clipped from V and 3 bases from J, the junction kept 6 bases outside the gene matches. The CDR3 is made up of 15 amino acids. CDR1 is KGHSH and CDR2 is LQKENI in the germline V gene. The CDR3 bases are TGTGCCAGCTCACCATCCAGGGGGAGCTACTATGGCTACACCTTC. Translation gives CASSPSRGSYYGYTF. The full variable domain, with the rest looked up from reference TRBV18 and TRBJ1-2, is NAGVMQNPRHLVRRRGQEARLRCSPMKGHSHVYWYRQLPEEGLKFMVYLQKENIIDESGMPKERFSAEFPKEGPSILRIQQVVRGDSAAYFCASSPSRGSYYGYTFGSGTRLTVV.

This sequence joins TRBV3-1 (or the pseudogene TRBV3-2) and TRBJ1-3; 8 bases map to TRBD1. In germline, CDR1 is LGHDT, CDR2 YNNKEL (reference sequence). With 4 bases clipped from V and 4 bases from J, the junction kept 6 bases outside the gene matches. This CDR3 comprises 15 residues. CDR3 bases: TGTGCCAGCAGCCCAAGGTCAGGGGGCGGAAACACCATATATTTT. Encoded protein: CASSPRSGGGNTIYF.

The chain links TRBV19 to TRBJ2-5; D might be TRBD2 (5 bases). CDR3 length: 14 amino acids. V gave up 5 bases and J gave up 5 bases, with 15 bases separating them. The germline CDR1 and CDR2 sequences are LNHDA and SQIVND (reference sequence). In nucleotides, the CDR3 is TGTGCCAGTAGTCCCCAGACTACCGCGGAGACCCAGTACTTC. It translates to CASSPQTTAETQYF. The full variable domain, in which reference TRBV19 and TRBJ2-5 provide the parts outside the CDR3, is DGGITQSPKYLFRKEGQNVTLSCEQNLNHDAMYWYRQDPGQGLRLIYYSQIVNDFQKGDIAEGYSVSREKKESFPLTVTSAQKNPTAFYLCASSPQTTAETQYFGPGTRLLVL.

The chain joins TRBV6-1 to TRBJ1-1; unclear D gene. V lost 3 bases and J lost 1, with 12 bases in between. The CDR3 length is 15 residues. Per the germline V gene, CDR1 is MNHNS and CDR2 is SASEGT. The CDR3 DNA reads as TGTGCCAGCAGTGACCCCGACGGGAGGAACACTGAAGCTTTCTTT. Its protein product is CASSDPDGRNTEAFF.

The genes are TRBV5-4 and TRBJ2-5; a weak D match, TRBD1 (5 bases). Germline V gene lookup returns CDR1 SGHNT and CDR2 YYREEE (reference sequence). The CDR3 consists of 13 residues. Trimming removed 1 base from V and 4 bases from J, with 8 bases in between. CDR3 sequence reads: CASSLRTTETQYF. CDR3 DNA: TGTGCCAGCAGCTTGAGGACAACAGAGACCCAGTACTTC.

The chain combines TRBV7-3 with TRBJ2-3; D may be TRBD2 (6 bases). The germline V gene encodes CDR1 SGHTA and CDR2 FQGTGA. The CDR3 runs to 16 residues. Trimming removed 2 bases from V and 0 bases from J, with 12 bases in between. The CDR3 DNA reads TGTGCCAGCAGCTTAGGGGTAGCGGCTAGCACAGATACGCAGTATTTT. It codes for CASSLGVAASTDTQYF.

V and J are TRBV12-3 or TRBV12-4 and TRBJ1-1; unclear D gene. The CDR3 length is 13 residues. Trimming stripped 2 bases from V and 6 bases from J, with 10 bases between. This chain's CDR3 is CASSLSGVSEAFF. As DNA, the CDR3 is TGTGCCAGCAGTTTAAGCGGAGTTTCTGAAGCTTTCTTT.

The chain links TRBV5-1 to TRBJ2-2; D may be TRBD1 (6 bases). The germline CDR1 and CDR2 sequences are SGHRS and YFSETQ. The CDR3 has 15 residues. The V gene lost 4 bases and the J gene lost 0 bases, with 10 bases spanning the gap. The CDR3: CASSPDRPNTGELFF. CDR3 nucleotide sequence: TGCGCCAGCAGCCCCGACAGGCCGAACACCGGGGAGCTGTTTTTT. The entire variable domain, with the rest obtained from reference TRBV5-1 and TRBJ2-2, is as follows: KAGVTQTPRYLIKTRGQQVTLSCSPISGHRSVSWYQQTPGQGLQFLFEYFSETQRNKGNFPGRFSGRQFSNSRSEMNVSTLELGDSALYLCASSPDRPNTGELFFGEGSRLTVL.